A single sample is the source of the 32 T cell receptor beta chains below, sequenced in a study of blood T cell repertoires in COVID-19. Assay used: immunoSEQ multiplex PCR; TCRdb lists only in-frame clones, some missing. Of about 200,000 clones detected, around 81% appear once; the ten largest clones hold roughly 7%. The material sequenced was PBMCs or T cells enriched from blood (not recorded which). Every receptor here comes from a man aged 35 to 55 who had recovered from COVID-19.

This clone was seen more than once but under ten times. The rearrangement joins TRBV28 to TRBJ1-3, with D unclear. Germline lookup yields CDR1 MDHEN and CDR2 SYDVKM. The CDR3 runs to 12 residues. The V end was cut by 8 bases, the J end by 0 bases, with 5 bases between. The DNA of the CDR3 is TGTGCCAGCGGGCGCTCTGGAAACACCATATATTTT. As protein: CASGRSGNTIYF.

The chain uses TRBV9 and TRBJ1-6, with 10 nucleotides matching TRBD1. Per the germline V gene, CDR1 is SGDLS and CDR2 is YYNGEE. V gave up 4 bases and J gave up 7 bases; unmatched junction bases: 8. CDR3 length: 16 residues. CDR3 residues: CASSPGWGQGNSPLHF. The CDR3, as DNA: TGTGCCAGCAGCCCCGGGTGGGGACAGGGGAATTCACCCCTCCACTTT.

The chain uses TRBV11-3 and TRBJ2-3, with 9 bases fitting TRBD2. CDR3 length: 15 amino acids. The germline gives CDR1 SGHNT, CDR2 YENEEA. V was clipped by 1 base and J by 2 bases; unmatched bases: 1. CDR3 amino acids: CASSLGLAVTDTQYF. CDR3 nucleotide sequence: TGTGCCAGCAGCTTAGGACTAGCGGTCACAGATACGCAGTATTTT.

This chain's CDR3 is CASSTTGFGYTF. The CDR3 DNA follows: TGTGCCAGCAGCACGACAGGGTTTGGCTACACCTTC. The chain is built from TRBV12-3 or TRBV12-4 and TRBJ1-2, with 7 bases lining up with TRBD1. With V trimmed by 6 bases and J by 7 bases, 5 bases remained unmatched. The CDR3 runs to 12 residues.

The chain uses TRBV4-2 and TRBJ2-3; TRBD2 agrees at 8 bases. Germline V gene sequence: CDR1 LGHNA, CDR2 YNFKEQ. V dropped 5 bases and J dropped 5; count of bases not matched to a gene: 9. The CDR3 has 15 residues. Here the CDR3 DNA reads TGTGCCAGCAGCGAGGTAGCGGGGACGATAGATACGCAGTATTTT. This gives the protein CASSEVAGTIDTQYF.

This chain connects TRBV18 to TRBJ1-6; D is unclear. Germline V gene sequence: CDR1 KGHSH, CDR2 LQKENI. This CDR3 is built from 14 residues. Trimming removed 6 bases at V and 10 bases at J, with 16 bases between. The CDR3 bases are TGTGCCAGCTCTCTCGACTTTACGTGGTCACCCCTCCACTTT. This encodes CASSLDFTWSPLHF.

The V and J genes are TRBV28 and TRBJ2-1; 11 nucleotides line up with TRBD1. Trimming took 6 bases from V and 7 from J; bases not matched to a gene: 14. CDR1 and CDR2 from the germline V gene are MDHEN and SYDVKM. There are 17 residues in the CDR3. The CDR3 protein is CASSHILGGQGANEQFF. The CDR3 region has the DNA TGTGCCAGCAGCCACATACTCGGTGGACAGGGGGCGAATGAGCAGTTCTTC.

This clone was recorded a few times. The rearrangement links TRBV29-1 to TRBJ1-1, with D perhaps TRBD1 (5 bases). V was clipped by 3 bases and J by 5 bases, with 10 bases between them. The CDR3 consists of 12 residues. The germline V gene has CDR1 SQVTM and CDR2 ANQGSEA. Here the CDR3 reads CSVDSGRTEAFF. CDR3 coding DNA: TGCAGCGTTGATTCAGGGCGGACTGAAGCTTTCTTT.

J is TRBJ2-1 and V is TRBV24-1; TRBD2 is a possible D gene (5 bases). Germline V CDR1 and CDR2: KGHDR, SFDVKD. There are 14 residues in the CDR3. Trimming removed 10 bases at V and 2 bases at J, with 14 bases between. CDR3 residues: CATSGVSAYNEQFF. CDR3 bases: TGTGCCACTTCCGGGGTATCGGCCTACAATGAGCAGTTCTTC.

The chain couples TRBV5-1 to TRBJ1-5, with D unclear. The length of the CDR3 is 13 residues. Germline V gives CDR1 SGHRS, CDR2 YFSETQ. V was cut by 7 bases and J by 0 bases, with 8 bases left in between. The CDR3 spells CASATDSNQPQHF. CDR3 coding DNA: TGCGCCAGCGCCACTGATAGCAATCAGCCCCAGCATTTT.

Here the CDR3 DNA reads TGTGCCACCAGTGATTTTAAGGGGGCATTTGGCAATCAGCCCCAGCATTTT. Protein sequence: CATSDFKGAFGNQPQHF. The chain employs TRBV24-1 and TRBJ1-5; 7 bases align to TRBD1. This CDR3 region has 17 residues. Germline loops: CDR1 KGHDR, CDR2 SFDVKD. The V and J ends lost 1 base and 2 bases, in that order; junction bases with no gene match: 7.

The rearrangement links TRBV28 to TRBJ2-1, with 11 bases aligning to TRBD2. The CDR3 consists of 18 residues. Germline-derived CDR1 and CDR2 are MDHEN and SYDVKM. Trimming took 2 bases from V and 3 from J; bases not matched to a gene: 9. CDR3 sequence (DNA): TGTGCCAGCAGTTTACCCCGAATAGCGGGGGGGATCTACAATGAGCAGTTCTTC. Translation: CASSLPRIAGGIYNEQFF.

This sequence joins TRBV4-2 and TRBJ2-5, with D maybe TRBD2 (7 bases). The CDR3 covers 16 residues. Germline lookup yields CDR1 LGHNA and CDR2 YNFKEQ. V was pared by 4 bases and J by 4 bases, with 19 bases between. In nucleotides, the CDR3 is TGTGCCAGCAGCCCCGGTTTTGAGGGGGGGGGAGAGACCCAGTACTTC. Its protein is CASSPGFEGGGETQYF.

This clone is medium-sized within its sample. The chain employs TRBV11-1 and TRBJ1-3, with TRBD1 identical over 7 bases. From germline, CDR1 is SGHAT and CDR2 FQDESV (reference sequence). This CDR3 has 15 residues. The V gene end was trimmed by 3 bases and the J gene end by 0 bases; junction bases not matched to a gene: 2. CDR3 protein: CASSLTGISGNTIYF. The CDR3 DNA reads TGTGCCAGCAGCTTGACAGGGATCTCTGGAAACACCATATATTTT.

The chain combines TRBV10-3 with TRBJ1-3; D is uncertain. The CDR3 contains 16 residues. Germline V CDR1 and CDR2: ENHRY, SYGVKD. The V and J ends lost 2 bases and 0 bases respectively, with 11 bases between them. CDR3 loop: CAISENPTSSGNTIYF. The CDR3 nucleotides read TGTGCCATCAGTGAGAACCCTACGAGCTCTGGAAACACCATATATTTT.

V gene TRBV14 combines with J gene TRBJ1-6; 9 positions agree with TRBD1. There are 16 residues in the CDR3. The V and J ends lost 4 bases and 14 bases, in that order; junction bases with no gene match: 15. Germline CDR1 SGHDN, CDR2 FVKESK. CDR3 bases: TGTGCCAGCAGCCCTCATCGGGGACAGGGCTCCGAGACCCTCCACTTT. Translation gives CASSPHRGQGSETLHF. Complete variable domain (other parts from reference TRBV14 and TRBJ1-6): EAGVTQFPSHSVIEKGQTVTLRCDPISGHDNLYWYRRVMGKEIKFLLHFVKESKQDESGMPNNRFLAERTGGTYSTLKVQPAELEDSGVYFCASSPHRGQGSETLHFGNGTRLTVT.

V and J are TRBV15 and TRBJ2-7; the D is unclear. Germline V CDR1 and CDR2: LNHNV, YYDKDF (reference sequence). This CDR3 spans 14 amino acids. Trimming stripped 1 base from V and 3 bases from J, with 10 bases between. This CDR3 is CATSRVGSYYEQYF. The CDR3 bases are TGTGCCACCAGCAGAGTGGGCAGCTACTACGAGCAGTACTTC.

This clone turned up a few times. The V and J genes are TRBV7-3 and TRBJ1-2, with TRBD1 matching 8 bases. Germline V gives CDR1 SGHTA, CDR2 FQGTGA. V shed 2 bases and J 1 base; nucleotides not matched to a gene: 3. This CDR3 region has 15 residues. Here the CDR3 DNA reads TGTGCCAGCAGCTTATCTGGACAGGGTAACTATGGCTACACCTTC. It encodes CASSLSGQGNYGYTF.

The J gene is TRBJ1-5, the V gene TRBV7-2; TRBD1 is a possible D gene (6 bases). The CDR3 runs to 17 residues. V lost 4 bases, J lost 2 bases, and 18 bases lay in between. Looked up from germline, CDR1 is SGHTA and CDR2 is FQGNSA. The CDR3 nucleotides are TGTGCCAGCAGCTATGGGGGGGGGCAAATAGGCAATCAGCCCCAGCATTTT. This encodes CASSYGGGQIGNQPQHF.

J is TRBJ2-7 and V is TRBV6-5, with TRBD2 matching 7 bases. The CDR3 sequence is 15 residues long. The V gene's germline CDR1 is MNHEY and CDR2 SVGAGI. V was clipped by 0 bases and J by 2 bases; unmatched bases: 4. CDR3 DNA: TGTGCCAGCAGTTACTCGCGGGGGTTTACCTACGAGCAGTACTTC. Translation gives CASSYSRGFTYEQYF.

In this sample, this clone turned up many times. The genes are TRBV7-9 and TRBJ1-1, with 7 nucleotides matching TRBD1. The CDR3 consists of 15 residues. After removal of 5 bases from V and 4 bases from J, the junction contained 10 bases not matched to a gene. The V gene's germline CDR1 is SEHNR and CDR2 FQNEAQ (reference sequence). CDR3 sequence (DNA): TGTGCCAGCAGCCAAGACAGGGTTGGTGGCACTGAAGCTTTCTTT. Translated, it gives CASSQDRVGGTEAFF.

V and J are TRBV7-9 and TRBJ1-4, with 9 bases fitting TRBD1. There are 16 residues in the CDR3. The germline CDR1 and CDR2 sequences are SEHNR and FQNEAQ (reference sequence). V dropped 5 bases and J dropped 6; count of bases not matched to a gene: 10. Written as DNA, the CDR3 is TGTGCCAGCAGCATAAGCACAGGGGGCCTGGATGAAAAACTGTTTTTT. It yields the protein CASSISTGGLDEKLFF.

The chain links TRBV19 to TRBJ1-4; the match to TRBD1 covers 8 bases. With V trimmed by 5 bases and J by 1 base, 6 bases remained unmatched. The V gene's germline CDR1 is LNHDA and CDR2 SQIVND (reference sequence). CDR3 size: 16 residues. The CDR3 DNA reads TGTGCCAGTAGTGGGAGGACAGGGAGAACTAATGAAAAACTGTTTTTT. Translated, it gives CASSGRTGRTNEKLFF.

This chain uses TRBV7-2 with TRBJ1-1; 7 bases match TRBD1. This CDR3 region has 15 residues. Germline CDR1 SGHTA, CDR2 FQGNSA. J lost 1 base, V lost 5 bases, and 7 bases had no gene match. Written as DNA, the CDR3 is TGTGCCAGCAGCCCTCGGACAGGACAGAACACTGAAGCTTTCTTT. Its translation is CASSPRTGQNTEAFF.

Here the CDR3 reads CASSQGPRVGYTF. The CDR3 bases are TGCGCCAGCAGCCAAGGCCCACGGGTTGGCTACACCTTC. V gene TRBV4-3 combines with J gene TRBJ1-2; D is uncertain. This CDR3 contains 13 residues. The germline CDR1 and CDR2 sequences are LGHNA and YSLEER. The V end lost 1 base, the J end lost 7 bases, and 10 bases lay between the germline ends.

V usage is TRBV6-2 or TRBV6-3 and J usage is TRBJ1-1; D is undetermined. V was trimmed by 0 bases and J by 4 bases, leaving 12 bases between them. The CDR3 spans 15 residues. Per germline, CDR1 MNHEY and CDR2 SVGEGT. Written as DNA, the CDR3 is TGTGCCAGCAGTTACTCGGTCGTTTCGGGCACTGAAGCTTTCTTT. Residues: CASSYSVVSGTEAFF.

This chain uses TRBV7-9 with TRBJ1-3; D uncertain. Germline assignment: CDR1 SEHNR and CDR2 FQNEAQ (reference sequence). Trimming took 2 bases from V and 2 from J, leaving 13 bases between them. CDR3 length equals 16 residues. CDR3 sequence reads: CASSLRVTTTGNTIYF. CDR3 sequence (DNA): TGTGCCAGCAGCTTACGTGTCACTACGACTGGAAACACCATATATTTT.

This chain links TRBV15 with TRBJ1-4; D unresolved. Between the trimmed V and J ends, which lost 1 base and 8 bases, there was a span of 8 bases. The CDR3 extends over 13 amino acids. Germline V gene sequence: CDR1 LNHNV, CDR2 YYDKDF (reference sequence). The CDR3 loop reads CATSRGYGEKLFF. DNA for the CDR3: TGTGCCACCAGCAGAGGGTATGGCGAAAAACTGTTTTTT.

V is TRBV4-2 and J is TRBJ1-1; TRBD1 matches 7 bases. Germline-derived CDR1 and CDR2 are LGHNA and YNFKEQ. Trimming cost V 4 bases and J 5 bases; bases outside gene matches: 13. This CDR3 is built from 16 residues. This CDR3 reads CASSPLTNSGGTEAFF. CDR3 nucleotide sequence: TGTGCCAGCAGCCCATTAACAAATTCAGGGGGAACTGAAGCTTTCTTT.

The V call is TRBV7-9, the J call TRBJ1-5; D call uncertain. Between the trimmed V and J ends, which lost 4 bases and 0 bases, there was a span of 10 bases. The CDR3 consists of 15 residues. Germline V gene sequence: CDR1 SEHNR, CDR2 FQNEAQ (reference sequence). CDR3 region: CASSSVEYSNQPQHF. The CDR3 DNA follows: TGTGCCAGCAGCTCGGTTGAGTATAGCAATCAGCCCCAGCATTTT.

The rearrangement links TRBV11-1 to TRBJ2-2; 10 bases fit TRBD2. The CDR3 extends over 16 amino acids. J gave up 5 bases and V 3 bases, and 6 bases lay outside the gene matches. CDR1 is SGHAT and CDR2 is FQDESV in the germline V gene (reference sequence). The CDR3 loop is CASSFWSSGGTGELFF. As DNA, the CDR3 is TGTGCCAGCAGCTTCTGGTCTAGCGGGGGAACCGGGGAGCTGTTTTTT.

This clone appeared once. This rearrangement joins TRBV4-1 to TRBJ1-5, with D perhaps matching TRBD1 (5 bases). Germline values: CDR1 MGHRA, CDR2 YSYEKL. V was trimmed by 1 base and J by 4 bases, leaving 11 bases between them. The CDR3 has 15 residues. The CDR3 region is CASSQGNRINQPQHF. The CDR3 DNA sequence: TGCGCCAGCAGCCAAGGTAACAGGATTAATCAGCCCCAGCATTTT.